This is a list of T cell receptor beta chains from one sample in a study of cytomegalovirus exposure and HLA in healthy donors. TCRdb's table, derived via immunoSEQ multiplex PCR, lists solely in-frame clones and lacks some. The data contain approximately 220,000 clones, about 80% of them singletons. The sample was PBMCs. The receptors originated from a man aged 18 to 30 in good health and CMV-seronegative. Each CDR3 is given with its conserved first and last residue. A D gene is named only where the DNA matches it firmly. Rows may omit the clone size; those that give it use once, few, many or a size class.

TRBD2,15,TRBJ2-1,TRBV19,few,CASSTGTSSYNEQFF,TGTGCCAGTAGTACCGGGACTAGCTCCTACAATGAGCAGTTCTTC
NA,14,TRBJ2-4,TRBV25-1,NA,CASSEPGAKNIQYF,TGTGCCAGCAGTGAACCGGGGGCCAAAAACATTCAGTACTTC
NA,16,TRBJ2-6,TRBV5-5,NA,CASTSLPSSGANVLTF,TGTGCCAGCACCTCCCTCCCGAGCTCTGGGGCCAACGTCCTGACTTTC
TRBD1,15,TRBJ1-4,TRBV18,NA,CASSPDRGRHEKLFF,TGTGCCAGCTCACCGGACAGGGGCCGGCATGAAAAACTGTTTTTT
TRBD2,15,TRBJ2-1,TRBV7-3,NA,CASSLAGVGYNEQFF,TGTGCCAGCAGTTTAGCGGGAGTAGGTTACAATGAGCAGTTCTTC
NA,15,TRBJ2-6,TRBV27,NA,CASSFGGSGANVLTF,TGTGCCAGCAGTTTCGGTGGCTCTGGGGCCAACGTCCTGACTTTC
NA,13,TRBJ2-2,TRBV23-1,NA,CASSPRTLGELFF,TGCGCCAGCAGTCCACGCACTCTCGGGGAGCTGTTTTTT
NA,15,TRBJ2-7,TRBV27,once,CASSSLRVFTYEQYF,TGTGCCAGCAGTTCCCTGAGGGTATTTACCTACGAGCAGTACTTC
TRBD1,16,TRBJ1-5,TRBV4-1,NA,CASSPGTELLWQPQHF,TGCGCCAGCAGCCCCGGGACAGAGCTTTTGTGGCAGCCCCAGCATTTT
TRBD1,16,TRBJ2-1,TRBV5-1,NA,CASSFLGTGERGEQFF,TGCGCCAGCAGCTTTTTAGGGACAGGGGAAAGAGGCGAGCAGTTCTTC
NA,15,TRBJ1-2,TRBV4-1,NA,CASSQEGPPNYGYTF,TGCGCCAGCAGCCAGGAGGGACCCCCTAACTATGGCTACACCTTC
TRBD2,15,TRBJ2-4,TRBV10-3,NA,CAISPASGRVNIQYF,TGTGCCATCAGCCCCGCTAGCGGGAGGGTAAACATTCAGTACTTC
NA,13,TRBJ2-3,TRBV5-1,NA,CASSLQGSDTQYF,TGCGCCAGCAGTTTACAGGGATCAGATACGCAGTATTTT
TRBD1,16,TRBJ1-5,TRBV19,NA,CASSSQQGAFNQPQHF,TGTGCCAGTAGCTCGCAACAGGGGGCTTTCAATCAGCCCCAGCATTTT
TRBD1,13,TRBJ2-3,TRBV30,NA,CASTDRGQDTQYF,TGTGCCTCCACGGACAGGGGGCAAGATACGCAGTATTTT
TRBD1,15,TRBJ2-5,TRBV7-7,NA,CASSQGQGGQETQYF,TGTGCTAGCAGCCAGGGACAGGGAGGCCAAGAGACCCAGTACTTC
TRBD1,16,TRBJ1-1,TRBV7-6,NA,CASSFPRTGDRAGAFF,TGTGCCAGCAGCTTCCCTCGGACAGGGGACAGGGCCGGAGCTTTCTTT
TRBD1,14,TRBJ1-1,TRBV5-6,NA,CASSLAGTGGRAFF,TGTGCCAGCAGCTTGGCCGGGACAGGGGGAAGAGCTTTCTTT
TRBD2,15,TRBJ2-7,TRBV29-1,few,CSVNKAGRNSYEQYF,TGCAGCGTCAACAAAGCGGGACGGAACTCCTACGAGCAGTACTTC
TRBD2,16,TRBJ2-1,TRBV4-1,NA,CASSRAGAEAYNEQFF,TGCGCCAGCAGCCGCGCGGGAGCGGAGGCCTACAATGAGCAGTTCTTC
TRBD1,14,TRBJ1-1,TRBV6-5,few,CASSYTSGGTEAFF,TGTGCCAGCAGTTACACCTCAGGGGGAACTGAAGCTTTCTTT
TRBD1,17,TRBJ1-3,TRBV5-1,NA,CASSLDRGSRSGNTIYF,TGCGCCAGCAGCTTGGACAGGGGGTCGCGCTCTGGAAACACCATATATTTT